This T cell receptor beta chain was profiled in a study of spatial heterogeneity in lung cancer. This clonotype was seen many times. TCRdb called the 5' RACE reads again in MiXCR, with one record for every CDR3 protein. The table has roughly 120,000 distinct CDR3 sequences, 9% to 15% seen once; the top ten hold approximately 16%. Indicated time point: blood at routine non-recurrence follow-up after resection. Tumor, nontumor lung or frozen PBMC supplied whole RNA that was sequenced unsorted. This clonotype was obtained from a male donor with early-stage non-small cell lung cancer. Here the sequenced sample was PBMCs, taken at follow-up.

CDR3 sequence (DNA): TGCAGTGCGGGAGGGCCTACCTCACCCCTCCACTTT. Amino acids: CSAGGPTSPLHF. This chain uses TRBV20-1 with TRBJ1-6; D is unclear. From germline, CDR1 is DFQATT and CDR2 SNEGSKA (reference sequence). CDR3 length: 12 amino acids. Trimming cost V 6 bases and J 10 bases, with 13 bases left between them.